Below are 4 T cell receptor beta chains sequenced from a single sample in a study of cytomegalovirus exposure and HLA in healthy donors. Assay: immunoSEQ multiplex PCR; the TCRdb copy retains only in-frame clones and omits some. The sample has 100,000 to 150,000 clones; about 96% are singletons. The sample taken for sequencing was PBMCs. These receptors originate from a man aged 18 to 30 in good health and CMV-seronegative.

This clone appeared once. This chain links TRBV14 with TRBJ2-7, with a tentative D call TRBD1 (6 bases). CDR3 length equals 15 residues. CDR1 is SGHDN, CDR2 FVKESK, per germline. V lost 0 bases and J lost 2, with 11 bases in between. DNA for the CDR3: TGTGCCAGCAGCCAAGATCAGAACAGGGCCTACGAGCAGTACTTC. Amino acids: CASSQDQNRAYEQYF.

CDR3 nucleotide sequence: TGCGCCAGCAGCCATGTAATGACAGGGCTAACCTACGAGCAGTACTTC. Amino acid sequence: CASSHVMTGLTYEQYF. The rearrangement joins TRBV4-1 to TRBJ2-7; 7 bases agree with TRBD1. Trimming took 3 bases from V and 2 from J; bases not matched to a gene: 10. CDR3 length equals 16 residues. CDR1 MGHRA and CDR2 YSYEKL come from the germline V gene.

V usage is TRBV9 and J usage is TRBJ2-3; 8 nucleotides line up with TRBD2. Germline CDR1 and CDR2: SGDLS and YYNGEE. The junction had 7 bases not matched to a gene; V was cut back by 0 bases and J by 7 bases. The CDR3 length is 15 residues. CDR3 protein: CASSVVPGGENTQYF. CDR3 DNA sequence: TGTGCCAGCAGCGTAGTACCCGGGGGGGAAAATACGCAGTATTTT.

The chain links TRBV9 to TRBJ1-1, with 9 positions matching TRBD1. Germline V gives CDR1 SGDLS, CDR2 YYNGEE. The CDR3 covers 13 residues. V shed 3 bases and J 5 bases; nucleotides not matched to a gene: 2. CDR3 loop: CASSETGGTEAFF. For the CDR3, the DNA is TGTGCCAGCAGCGAGACAGGGGGTACTGAAGCTTTCTTT.